These 5 T cell receptor beta chains were sequenced from one sample in a study of blood T cell repertoires in COVID-19. Profiling relied on immunoSEQ multiplex PCR, and the TCRdb table lists in-frame clones only, not all of them. The sample includes 150,000 to 200,000 clones, around three quarters seen only once; the top ten take less than 20%. Sequenced input: PBMCs or T cells enriched from blood (not recorded which). These receptors all stem from a woman aged 50 to 65 with acute COVID-19.

V and J are TRBV5-1 and TRBJ2-1; 8 bases are shared with TRBD2. CDR1 SGHRS and CDR2 YFSETQ come from the germline V gene. The CDR3 has 16 amino acids. Losses at the gene ends were 0 bases for V and 0 bases for J; bases not matched to a gene: 2. The CDR3 DNA follows: TGCGCCAGCAGCTTGGGTGCGGGGGGCTCCTACAATGAGCAGTTCTTC. This translates into CASSLGAGGSYNEQFF.

This chain joins TRBV3-1 (or the pseudogene TRBV3-2) and TRBJ1-5; D call uncertain. The V gene's germline CDR1 is LGHDT and CDR2 YNNKEL (reference sequence). Trimming pared 1 base from V and 0 bases from J, leaving 19 bases between. CDR3 length: 19 amino acids. CDR3 sequence: CASSQVIAPRSNSNQPQHF. The CDR3 DNA sequence: TGTGCCAGCAGCCAAGTGATCGCGCCGCGGTCAAATAGCAATCAGCCCCAGCATTTT.

The chain joins TRBV20-1 to TRBJ1-1, with a possible D match to TRBD1 (6 bases). The CDR3 is 11 amino acids. Per the germline V gene, CDR1 is DFQATT and CDR2 is SNEGSKA (reference sequence). V lost 1 base to trimming and J lost 9 bases, with 9 bases between them. The CDR3 DNA follows: TGCAGTGCTAGAGTAGGACAGAAAGCTTTCTTT. Protein product: CSARVGQKAFF.

The chain carries TRBV9 and TRBJ1-2, with a tentative D call TRBD1 (6 bases). The germline CDR1 and CDR2 sequences are SGDLS and YYNGEE. The V end lost 6 bases, the J end lost 3 bases, and 9 bases lay between the germline ends. This CDR3 has 12 amino acids. CDR3 in amino acids: CASTSGDYGYTF. In nucleotides, the CDR3 is TGTGCCAGCACCTCAGGGGACTATGGCTACACCTTC.

This clone has only a few counts. In DNA, the CDR3 is TGTGCCACCAGCACCCAGGGGGGCCAGTCACCCCTCCACTTT. Translation gives CATSTQGGQSPLHF. V gene TRBV15 combines with J gene TRBJ1-6; 7 bases align to TRBD1. CDR3 length: 14 amino acids. V lost 4 bases to trimming and J lost 10 bases; unmatched junction nucleotides: 7. Per germline, CDR1 LNHNV and CDR2 YYDKDF (reference sequence).